This T cell receptor (beta chain) appears in the sequencing data of a study of shared clonotypes between healthy human individuals. Overall study findings and caveats: As a rule, naive subsets had a larger estimated richness than memory subsets. Enrolling few donors narrowed the genetic and exposure-history diversity that was represented.

Sequencing used immunoSEQ multiplex PCR; TCRdb keeps in-frame clones, though not all of them. In the table there are approximately 710,000 clones, 90% of which are singletons. CDR1 is MNHNY and CDR2 is SVGAGI in the germline V gene (reference sequence). V trimming: 5 bases; J trimming: 5 bases; junction bases outside the gene matches: 10. CDR3 length: 15 residues. As to this clone: The antigen remains unidentified.

The source material was memory CD8+ T cells from PBMCs. Subset given: CD45RO+ cells pooled with CCR7-negative TemRA cells. This clonotype originated in a man aged 18 to 35 in good health. Some clones in this sample may be carry-over from other donors' samples. The rearrangement uses TRBV6-6 and TRBJ2-5; TRBD2 agrees at 8 bases. CDR3 DNA sequence: TGTGCCAGCAGTCCCCTCGCGGGGGGCAGGGAGACCCAGTACTTC. Protein: CASSPLAGGRETQYF.